The 2 T cell receptor beta chains below come from one sample, sequenced in a study of OX40 agonist ivuxolimab in advanced cancers. Method: immunoSEQ multiplex PCR; TCRdb's copy keeps in-frame clones and lacks some. The top ten hold about 5.2% of the sample, which has over 40,000 clones, roughly 80% seen once. Sequencing was performed on CD4+ or CD8+ T cells sorted from blood, taken in a trial of the OX40 agonist ivuxolimab. These receptors were taken from an adult with an advanced solid tumor such as melanoma, head and neck, liver or kidney cancer.

This chain links TRBV15 with TRBJ2-1; the D is unclear. There are 15 residues in the CDR3. V lost 0 bases, J lost 7 bases, and 13 bases lay in between. Germline V gene lookup returns CDR1 LNHNV and CDR2 YYDKDF (reference sequence). The CDR3 here is CATSRDPDVSNEQFF. The CDR3 DNA sequence: TGTGCCACCAGCAGAGATCCTGACGTTTCTAATGAGCAGTTCTTC.

This chain links TRBV5-1 with TRBJ2-5, with 7 bases fitting TRBD1. Germline V gene data show CDR1 as SGHRS and CDR2 as YFSETQ. The CDR3 runs to 14 residues. V lost 3 bases and J lost 5; bases outside the gene matches: 7. The CDR3 bases are TGCGCCAGCAGCTCCCTGGGACAGCGGGAGACCCAGTACTTC. It encodes CASSSLGQRETQYF.